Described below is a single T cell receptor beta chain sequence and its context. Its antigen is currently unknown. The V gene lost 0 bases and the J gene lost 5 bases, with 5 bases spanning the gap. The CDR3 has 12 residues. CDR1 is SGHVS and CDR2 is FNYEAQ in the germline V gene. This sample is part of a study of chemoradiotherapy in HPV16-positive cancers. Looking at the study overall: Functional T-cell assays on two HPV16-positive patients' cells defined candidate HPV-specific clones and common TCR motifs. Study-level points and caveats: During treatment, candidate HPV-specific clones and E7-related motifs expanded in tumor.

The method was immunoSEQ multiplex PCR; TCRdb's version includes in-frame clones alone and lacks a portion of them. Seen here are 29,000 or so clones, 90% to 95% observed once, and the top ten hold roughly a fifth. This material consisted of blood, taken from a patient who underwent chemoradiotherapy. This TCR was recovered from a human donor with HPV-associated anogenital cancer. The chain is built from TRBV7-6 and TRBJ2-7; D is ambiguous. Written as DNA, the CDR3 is TGTGCCAGCAGCTTAGCGAACCACGAGCAGTACTTC. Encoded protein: CASSLANHEQYF.